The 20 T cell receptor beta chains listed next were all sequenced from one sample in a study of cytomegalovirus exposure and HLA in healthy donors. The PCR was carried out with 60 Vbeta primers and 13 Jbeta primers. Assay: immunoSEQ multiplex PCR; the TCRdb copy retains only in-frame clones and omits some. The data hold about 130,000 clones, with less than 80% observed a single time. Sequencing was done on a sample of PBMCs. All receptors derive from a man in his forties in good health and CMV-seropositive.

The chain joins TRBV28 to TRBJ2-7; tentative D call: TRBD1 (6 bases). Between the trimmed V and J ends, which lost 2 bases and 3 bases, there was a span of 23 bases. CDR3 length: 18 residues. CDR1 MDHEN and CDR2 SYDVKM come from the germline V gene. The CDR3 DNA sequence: TGTGCCAGCAGTTTAAGGTCCCCTTTTGGGGGCGAGGGCTACGAGCAGTACTTC. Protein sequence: CASSLRSPFGGEGYEQYF.

The CDR3 is CSVRQGGNTEAFF. The CDR3, as DNA: TGCAGCGTCAGACAGGGGGGGAACACTGAAGCTTTCTTT. The chain is built from TRBV29-1 and TRBJ1-1; 9 nucleotides line up with TRBD1. Germline assignment: CDR1 SQVTM and CDR2 ANQGSEA. V was clipped by 6 bases and J by 1 base; unmatched bases: 3. CDR3 length equals 13 residues.

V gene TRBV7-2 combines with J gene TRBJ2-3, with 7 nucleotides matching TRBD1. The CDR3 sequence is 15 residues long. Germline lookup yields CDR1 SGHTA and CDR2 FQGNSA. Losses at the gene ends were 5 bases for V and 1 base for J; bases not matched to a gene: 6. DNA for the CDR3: TGTGCCAGCAGCCCGGGACAGAGCCGCACAGATACGCAGTATTTT. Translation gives CASSPGQSRTDTQYF.

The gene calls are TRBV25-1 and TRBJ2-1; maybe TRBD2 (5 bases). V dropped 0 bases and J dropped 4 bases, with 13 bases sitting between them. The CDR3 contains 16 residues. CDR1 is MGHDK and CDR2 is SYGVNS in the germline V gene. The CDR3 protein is CASSEYAGLEYNEQFF. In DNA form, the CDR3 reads TGTGCCAGCAGTGAATATGCGGGTCTGGAGTACAATGAGCAGTTCTTC.

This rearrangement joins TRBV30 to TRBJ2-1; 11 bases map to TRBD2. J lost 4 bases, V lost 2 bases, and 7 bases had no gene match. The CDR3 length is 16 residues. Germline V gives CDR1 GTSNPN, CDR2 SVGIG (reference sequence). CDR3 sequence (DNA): TGTGCCTGGAGTTGGGGCACTAGCGGGGGATACAATGAGCAGTTCTTC. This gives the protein CAWSWGTSGGYNEQFF. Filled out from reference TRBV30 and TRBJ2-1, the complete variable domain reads SQTIHQWPATLVQPVGSPLSLECTVEGTSNPNLYWYRQAAGRGLQLLFYSVGIGQISSEVPQNLSASRPQDRQFILSSKKLLLSDSGFYLCAWSWGTSGGYNEQFFGPGTRLTVL.

The CDR3 DNA reads TGTGCCAGCAGTTTAACAGGGGTTAGCTACACCTTC. Its protein is CASSLTGVSYTF. V is TRBV27 and J is TRBJ1-2; 7 nucleotides line up with TRBD1. The trim removed 2 bases at V and 9 bases at J, leaving 3 bases unmatched. Per germline, CDR1 MNHEY and CDR2 SMNVEV (reference sequence). The CDR3 length is 12 residues.

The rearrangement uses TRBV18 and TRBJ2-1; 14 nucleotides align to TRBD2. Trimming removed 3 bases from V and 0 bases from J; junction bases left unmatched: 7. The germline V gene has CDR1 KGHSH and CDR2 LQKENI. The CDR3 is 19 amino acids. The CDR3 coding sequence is TGTGCCAGCTCACCTGGACTAGCGGGGGGCCTGAGCTCCTACAATGAGCAGTTCTTC. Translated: CASSPGLAGGLSSYNEQFF. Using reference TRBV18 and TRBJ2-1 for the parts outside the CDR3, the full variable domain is NAGVMQNPRHLVRRRGQEARLRCSPMKGHSHVYWYRQLPEEGLKFMVYLQKENIIDESGMPKERFSAEFPKEGPSILRIQQVVRGDSAAYFCASSPGLAGGLSSYNEQFFGPGTRLTVL.

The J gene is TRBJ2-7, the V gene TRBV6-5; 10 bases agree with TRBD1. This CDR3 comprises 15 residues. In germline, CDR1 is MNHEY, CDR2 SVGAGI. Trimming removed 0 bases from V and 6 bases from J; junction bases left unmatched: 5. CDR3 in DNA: TGTGCCAGCAGTTACTCAGGGACAGGGGTGAGCGAGCAGTACTTC. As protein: CASSYSGTGVSEQYF.

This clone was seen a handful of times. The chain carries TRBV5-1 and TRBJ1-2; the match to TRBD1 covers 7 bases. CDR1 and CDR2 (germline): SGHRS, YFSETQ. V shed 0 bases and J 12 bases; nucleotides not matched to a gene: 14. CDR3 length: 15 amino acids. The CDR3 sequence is CASSLGGQNGDEDTF. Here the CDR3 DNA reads TGCGCCAGCAGCTTGGGGGGACAGAACGGGGACGAGGACACCTTC.

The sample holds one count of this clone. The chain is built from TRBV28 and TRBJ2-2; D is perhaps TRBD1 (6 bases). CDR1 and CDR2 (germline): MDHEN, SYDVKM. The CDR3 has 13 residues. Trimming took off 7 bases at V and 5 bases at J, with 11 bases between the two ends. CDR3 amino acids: CASIQGGTGELFF. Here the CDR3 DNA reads TGTGCCAGCATTCAAGGGGGAACCGGGGAGCTGTTTTTT.

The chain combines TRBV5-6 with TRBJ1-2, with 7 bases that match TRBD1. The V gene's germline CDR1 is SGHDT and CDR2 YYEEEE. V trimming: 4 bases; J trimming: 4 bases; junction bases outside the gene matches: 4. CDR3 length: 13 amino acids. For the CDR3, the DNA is TGTGCCAGCAGCCGACAGGGCACCTATGGCTACACCTTC. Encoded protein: CASSRQGTYGYTF.

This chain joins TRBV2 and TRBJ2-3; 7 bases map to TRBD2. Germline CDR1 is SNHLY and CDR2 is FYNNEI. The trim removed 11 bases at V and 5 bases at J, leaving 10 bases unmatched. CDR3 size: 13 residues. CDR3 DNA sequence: TGTGCCGGGCGGGAGATGGGGAGAGATACGCAGTATTTT. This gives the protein CAGREMGRDTQYF.

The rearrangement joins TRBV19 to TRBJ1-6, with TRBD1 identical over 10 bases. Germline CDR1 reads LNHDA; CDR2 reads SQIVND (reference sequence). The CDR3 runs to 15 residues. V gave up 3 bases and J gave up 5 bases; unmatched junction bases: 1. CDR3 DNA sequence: TGTGCCAGTAGTATGGACAGGGGGGATAATTCACCCCTCCACTTT. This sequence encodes CASSMDRGDNSPLHF.

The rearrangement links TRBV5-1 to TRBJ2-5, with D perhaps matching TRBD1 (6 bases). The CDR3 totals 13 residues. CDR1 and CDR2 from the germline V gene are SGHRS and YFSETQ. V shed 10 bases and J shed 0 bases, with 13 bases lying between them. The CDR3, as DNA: TGCGCCTGCCGAGGGGACAACCAAGAGACCCAGTACTTC. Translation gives CACRGDNQETQYF.

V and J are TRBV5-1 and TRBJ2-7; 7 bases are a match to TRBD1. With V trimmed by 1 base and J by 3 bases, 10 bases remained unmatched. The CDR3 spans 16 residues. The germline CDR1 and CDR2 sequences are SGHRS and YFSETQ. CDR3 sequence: CASSLTPGTAIYEQYF. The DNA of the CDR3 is TGCGCCAGCAGCTTGACCCCCGGGACAGCGATCTACGAGCAGTACTTC.

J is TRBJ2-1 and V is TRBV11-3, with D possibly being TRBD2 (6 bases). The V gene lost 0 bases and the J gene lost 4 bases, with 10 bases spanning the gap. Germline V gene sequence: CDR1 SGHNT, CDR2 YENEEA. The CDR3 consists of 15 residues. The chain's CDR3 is CASSLDGGVYNEQFF. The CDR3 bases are TGTGCCAGCAGCTTAGACGGAGGGGTTTACAATGAGCAGTTCTTC.

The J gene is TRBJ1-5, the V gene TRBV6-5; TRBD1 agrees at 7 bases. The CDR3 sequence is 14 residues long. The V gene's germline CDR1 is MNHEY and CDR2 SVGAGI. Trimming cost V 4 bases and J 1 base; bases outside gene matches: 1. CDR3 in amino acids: CASSSGQSNQPQHF. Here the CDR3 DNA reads TGTGCCAGCAGTTCGGGACAGAGCAATCAGCCCCAGCATTTT.

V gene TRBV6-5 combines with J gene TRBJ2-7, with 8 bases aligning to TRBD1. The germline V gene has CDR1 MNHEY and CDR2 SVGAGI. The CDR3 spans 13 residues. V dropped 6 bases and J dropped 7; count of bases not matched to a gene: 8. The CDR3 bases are TGTGCCAGCAGGCCGTCCCGGGACAGGGAGCAGTACTTC. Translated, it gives CASRPSRDREQYF.

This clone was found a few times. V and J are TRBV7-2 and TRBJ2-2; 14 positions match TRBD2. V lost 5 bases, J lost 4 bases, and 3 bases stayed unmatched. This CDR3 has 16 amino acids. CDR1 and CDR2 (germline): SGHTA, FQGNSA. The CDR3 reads CASSPGLAGVTGELFF. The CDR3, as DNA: TGTGCCAGCAGCCCGGGACTAGCGGGAGTCACCGGGGAGCTGTTTTTT.

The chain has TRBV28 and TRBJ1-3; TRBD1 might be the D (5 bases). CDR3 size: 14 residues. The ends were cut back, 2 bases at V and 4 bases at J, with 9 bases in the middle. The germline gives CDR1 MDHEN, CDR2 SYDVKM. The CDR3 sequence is CASSLGRAGNTIYF. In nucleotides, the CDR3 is TGTGCCAGCAGTTTAGGCAGGGCCGGAAACACCATATATTTT. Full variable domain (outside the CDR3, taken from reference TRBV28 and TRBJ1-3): DVKVTQSSRYLVKRTGEKVFLECVQDMDHENMFWYRQDPGLGLRLIYFSYDVKMKEKGDIPEGYSVSREKKERFSLILESASTNQTSMYLCASSLGRAGNTIYFGEGSWLTVV.